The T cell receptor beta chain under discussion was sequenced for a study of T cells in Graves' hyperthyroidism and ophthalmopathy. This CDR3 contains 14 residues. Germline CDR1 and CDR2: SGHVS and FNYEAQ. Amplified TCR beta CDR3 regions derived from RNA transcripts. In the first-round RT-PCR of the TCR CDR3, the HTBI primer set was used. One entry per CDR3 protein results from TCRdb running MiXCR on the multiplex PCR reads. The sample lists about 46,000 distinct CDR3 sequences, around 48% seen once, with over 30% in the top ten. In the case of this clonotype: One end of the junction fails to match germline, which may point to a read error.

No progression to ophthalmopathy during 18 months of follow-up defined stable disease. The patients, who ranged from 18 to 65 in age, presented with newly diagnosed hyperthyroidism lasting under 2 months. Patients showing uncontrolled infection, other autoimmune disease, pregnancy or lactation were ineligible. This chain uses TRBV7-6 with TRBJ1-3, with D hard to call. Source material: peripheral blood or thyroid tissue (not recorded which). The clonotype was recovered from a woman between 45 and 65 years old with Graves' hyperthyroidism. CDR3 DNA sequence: TGTGCTAGCAGCTTAATCGACTCTGGAAACACCATATGTTTT. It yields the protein CASSLIDSGNTICF.